These T cell receptor beta chains were read from a single sample in a study of Graves' ophthalmopathy and Graves' hyperthyroidism. TCRdb re-derived calls from the multiplex PCR reads in MiXCR, one entry per CDR3 protein. Here the sample spans 560,000 or so distinct CDR3 sequences, under 45% being singletons. The sequenced material came from peripheral blood or thyroid tissue (not recorded which). These receptors all stem from an adult man with Graves' hyperthyroidism. The CDR3 runs from the conserved cysteine through the conserved F or W. A D gene is named only where the DNA matches it firmly. Size values are once, few and many counts, or a class for expanded clones, and some rows have none.

clone size	V gene	D gene	J gene	CDR3 protein	CDR3 DNA
-	TRBV19	-	TRBJ1-2	CASSISGTGKQNYGYTF	TGTGCCAGTAGTATCTCCGGGACTGGGAAGCAAAACTATGGCTACACCTTC
-	TRBV10-3	-	TRBJ2-7	CAISLRGGGTYEQYF	TGTGCCATCAGTTTACGGGGAGGGGGCACCTACGAGCAGTACTTC
many	TRBV7-6	TRBD1	TRBJ1-1	CASSLEGTGNAEAFF	TGTGCCAGCAGCTTAGAAGGGACAGGGAACGCTGAAGCTTTCTTT
-	TRBV25-1	-	TRBJ2-2	CASSGANTGELFF	TGTGCCAGCAGCGGGGCTAACACCGGGGAGCTGTTTTTT
many	TRBV2	TRBD1	TRBJ1-1	CASRDRDRGPRAEAFF	TGTGCCAGCAGAGACCGGGACAGGGGGCCGAGGGCTGAAGCTTTCTTT
-	TRBV13	-	TRBJ2-7	CASSSGTSYEHYF	TGTGCCAGCAGCTCCGGGACATCCTACGAGCACTACTTC
-	TRBV29-1	TRBD1	TRBJ1-4	CSVPGQGIEKLFF	TGCAGCGTGCCGGGACAGGGCATTGAAAAACTGTTTTTT
many	TRBV13	-	TRBJ1-5	CASSVSRGQPQHF	TGTGCCAGCAGCGTAAGCAGGGGCCAGCCCCAGCATTTT
few	TRBV19	-	TRBJ1-1	CASIGTWNTEAFF	TGTGCCAGTATCGGGACTTGGAACACTGAAGCTTTCTTT
many	TRBV11-2	-	TRBJ2-7	CASSHYEQYF	TGTGCCAGCAGCCACTACGAGCAGTACTTC
-	TRBV7-8	-	TRBJ2-7	CASLLGYEQYF	TGTGCCAGCCTCCTAGGCTACGAGCAGTACTTC
many	TRBV7-3	TRBD1	TRBJ1-2	CASSPRQGYGYTF	TGTGCCAGCAGCCCCCGACAGGGGTATGGCTACACCTTC
-	TRBV10-3	-	TRBJ1-1	CAISTREGTEAFF	TGTGCCATCAGTACTAGGGAAGGCACTGAAGCTTTCTTT
-	TRBV2	-	TRBJ2-7	CARASLDYEQYF	TGTGCTAGAGCTTCTCTAGACTACGAGCAGTACTTC
many	TRBV24-1	TRBD1	TRBJ2-1	CATSDHRGNEQFF	TGTGCCACCAGTGACCACAGGGGAAATGAGCAGTTCTTC
-	TRBV9	-	TRBJ2-1	CASSISTWDNEQFF	TGTGCCAGCAGCATCTCGACTTGGGACAATGAGCAGTTCTTC
many	TRBV29-1	-	TRBJ1-1	CSVGNTEAFF	TGCAGCGTTGGGAACACTGAAGCTTTCTTT
-	TRBV19	-	TRBJ1-6	CASSRAGEPNSPLHF	TGTGCCAGTAGCCGAGCGGGGGAGCCTAATTCACCCCTCCACTTT
few	TRBV9	TRBD1	TRBJ1-6	CASSPGGGNSPLHF	TGTGCCAGCAGCCCAGGGGGCGGTAATTCACCCCTCCACTTT
-	TRBV3-1	-	TRBJ2-7	CASSQRSSYPYEQYF	TGTGCCAGCAGCCAAAGATCCTCTTATCCTTACGAGCAGTACTTC
-	TRBV7-2	TRBD2	TRBJ2-2	CAGSLSIGLAVTGELFF	TGTGCCGGCAGCTTATCGATCGGACTAGCAGTCACCGGGGAGCTGTTTTTT
few	TRBV3-1	-	TRBJ1-6	CASSQDLSLNSPLHF	TGTGCCAGCAGCCAAGATCTGTCCTTGAATTCACCCCTCCACTTT
many	TRBV25-1	-	TRBJ1-1	CASIASNTEAFF	TGTGCCAGCATCGCGTCGAACACTGAAGCTTTCTTT
-	TRBV19	-	TRBJ1-2	CASSIGSPGYVGYTF	TGTGCCAGTAGTATAGGGAGTCCGGGGTACGTTGGCTACACCTTC
many	TRBV20-1	-	TRBJ1-5	CSARTTGYNQPQHF	TGCAGTGCTAGGACTACAGGTTACAATCAGCCCCAGCATTTT
many	TRBV24-1	-	TRBJ2-7	CATSDLRGEQYF	TGTGCCACCAGTGATTTGCGAGGCGAGCAGTACTTC
-	TRBV12-3/TRBV12-4	TRBD1	TRBJ1-5	CASSLGDRHNQPQHF	TGTGCCAGCAGTTTAGGGGACAGGCACAATCAGCCCCAGCATTTT
-	TRBV20-1	-	TRBJ1-1	CSADSDTEAFF	TGCAGTGCTGACTCAGACACTGAAGCTTTCTTT
many	TRBV19	TRBD1	TRBJ2-2	CASISGQGNTGELFF	TGTGCCAGTATCTCGGGACAGGGGAACACCGGGGAGCTGTTTTTT
-	TRBV10-3	TRBD1	TRBJ1-1	CAISDHTAGTGVEAFF	TGTGCCATCAGTGACCACACCGCCGGGACAGGGGTTGAAGCTTTCTTT
-	TRBV7-2	-	TRBJ1-4	CASSLGGGQFNNEKLFF	TGTGCCAGCAGCTTGGGGGGTGGACAGTTCAACAATGAAAAACTGTTTTTT
-	TRBV6-6	TRBD1	TRBJ2-1	CASSPPPGTGTPYNEQFF	TGTGCCAGCAGCCCTCCTCCCGGGACAGGGACCCCCTACAATGAGCAGTTCTTC
many	TRBV10-3	TRBD1	TRBJ2-5	CAISGIGTGNFQETQYF	TGTGCCATCAGTGGGATAGGGACAGGGAACTTCCAAGAGACCCAGTACTTC
few	TRBV10-3	-	TRBJ2-1	CAISVNLEQFF	TGTGCCATCAGTGTTAACCTGGAGCAGTTCTTC
-	TRBV12-3/TRBV12-4	TRBD2	TRBJ2-3	CASSFIVGAGATDTQYF	TGTGCCAGCAGTTTCATCGTCGGGGCGGGAGCGACAGATACGCAGTATTTT
many	TRBV29-1	-	TRBJ2-5	CSVARGEETQYF	TGCAGCGTTGCCAGGGGCGAGGAGACCCAGTACTTC
many	TRBV5-5	TRBD1	TRBJ1-5	CASSLGGTGRQPQHF	TGTGCCAGCAGCTTGGGAGGGACAGGGCGACAGCCCCAGCATTTT
many	TRBV12-3/TRBV12-4	-	TRBJ2-7	CASSPGPTYEQYF	TGTGCCAGCAGCCCTGGACCGACGTACGAGCAGTACTTC
-	TRBV7-6	-	TRBJ1-4	CASRQGGGKLFF	TGTGCCAGCAGGCAAGGGGGGGGAAAACTGTTTTTT
many	TRBV2	TRBD1	TRBJ1-2	CASRGTGDGYTF	TGTGCCAGCAGGGGGACAGGGGATGGCTACACCTTC
many	TRBV6-5	-	TRBJ2-7	CASGFGTQGYEQYF	TGTGCCAGCGGATTCGGGACTCAAGGCTACGAGCAGTACTTC
many	TRBV9	TRBD1	TRBJ1-2	CASSAGTVFNYGYTF	TGTGCCAGCAGCGCCGGGACAGTTTTTAACTATGGCTACACCTTC
many	TRBV6-1	-	TRBJ1-6	CASSEWDRRDNSPLHF	TGTGCCAGCAGTGAATGGGACCGTCGAGATAATTCACCCCTCCACTTT
many	TRBV5-8	-	TRBJ2-5	CASSLGAGDLQETQYF	TGTGCCAGCAGCTTGGGGGCAGGAGATCTTCAAGAGACCCAGTACTTC
-	TRBV20-1	TRBD2	TRBJ2-5	CSAPKPGLQETQYF	TGCAGTGCCCCGAAACCGGGACTACAAGAGACCCAGTACTTC
-	TRBV6-5	TRBD2	TRBJ2-7	CASSRPGLAGVPYEQYF	TGTGCCAGCAGTCGACCCGGACTAGCGGGAGTACCCTACGAGCAGTACTTC
many	TRBV20-1	TRBD1	TRBJ1-5	CSAAAGQVNQPQHF	TGCAGTGCCGCAGCGGGACAGGTCAATCAGCCCCAGCATTTT
many	TRBV6-5	-	TRBJ2-7	CASSYSSQSYEQYF	TGTGCCAGCAGTTACTCTTCACAGTCCTACGAGCAGTACTTC
-	TRBV29-1	TRBD2	TRBJ2-6	CSARAGGDYVLTF	TGCAGCGCTCGGGCTGGGGGGGACTACGTCCTGACTTTC
many	TRBV7-2	TRBD1	TRBJ2-7	CASSQISGTGFYEQYF	TGTGCCAGCAGTCAAATATCCGGGACAGGGTTCTACGAGCAGTACTTC